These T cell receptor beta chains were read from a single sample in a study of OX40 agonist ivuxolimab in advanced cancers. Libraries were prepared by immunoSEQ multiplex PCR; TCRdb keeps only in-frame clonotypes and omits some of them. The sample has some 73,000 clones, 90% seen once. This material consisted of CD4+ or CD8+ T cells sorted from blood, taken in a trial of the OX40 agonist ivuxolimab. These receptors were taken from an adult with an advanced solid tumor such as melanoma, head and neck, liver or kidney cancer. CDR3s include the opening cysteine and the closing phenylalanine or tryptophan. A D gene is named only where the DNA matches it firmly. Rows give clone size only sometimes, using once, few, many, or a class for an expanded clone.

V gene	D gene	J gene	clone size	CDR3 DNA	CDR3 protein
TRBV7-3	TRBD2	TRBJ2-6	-	TGTGCCAGCAGCCCCCAGGGACTAGCGGGTCTCTCTGGGGCCAACGTCCTGACTTTC	CASSPQGLAGLSGANVLTF
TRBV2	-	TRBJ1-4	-	TGTGCCAGCCGACGACTCCGGGGGGGTGAAAAACTGTTTTTT	CASRRLRGGEKLFF
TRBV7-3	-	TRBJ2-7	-	TGTGCCAGCAGCCCACACCCCGGCGGATTCTACGAGCAGTACTTC	CASSPHPGGFYEQYF
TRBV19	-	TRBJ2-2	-	TGTGCCAGTAGTCTCCGGGACCCTAGGGCCGGGGAGCTGTTTTTT	CASSLRDPRAGELFF
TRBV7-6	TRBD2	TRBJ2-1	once	TGTGCCAGCAGCCCCTCTCTAGCGGGAGGGCCTAATGAGCAGTTCTTC	CASSPSLAGGPNEQFF
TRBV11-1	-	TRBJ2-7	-	TGTGCCAGCAGCTTAGGGTCACTTAGCTCCTACGAGCAGTACTTC	CASSLGSLSSYEQYF
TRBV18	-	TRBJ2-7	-	TGTGCCAGCTCACCGATGGGACACAGGAGCTCCTACGAGCAGTACTTC	CASSPMGHRSSYEQYF
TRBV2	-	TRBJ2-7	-	TGTGCCAGCAGCCAATCAGACTATGGATACGAGCAGTACTTC	CASSQSDYGYEQYF
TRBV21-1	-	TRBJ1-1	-	TGTGCCAGCAGCAAAGGGACAGGGGGCAGAGAGGACACTGAAGCTTTCTTT	CASSKGTGGREDTEAFF
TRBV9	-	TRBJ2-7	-	TGTGCCAGCAGCGTAGATCCCTCCAGGCACGAGCAGTACTTC	CASSVDPSRHEQYF
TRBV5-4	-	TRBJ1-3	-	TGTGCCAGCAGCTTAGACAGTTTCTCTGGAAACACCATATATTTT	CASSLDSFSGNTIYF
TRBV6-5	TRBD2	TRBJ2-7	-	TGTGCCAGCAGTTACGGGGGGGACTCCTACGAGCAGTACTTC	CASSYGGDSYEQYF
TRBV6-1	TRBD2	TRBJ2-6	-	TGTGCCAGCAGTGAAAAGGGGAGGGGCGTAGCCCGCTCTGGGGCCAACGTCCTGACTTTC	CASSEKGRGVARSGANVLTF
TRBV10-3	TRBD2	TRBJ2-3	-	TGTGCCATCAACGACGAACTAGCGGGAGGAATGACAGATACGCAGTATTTT	CAINDELAGGMTDTQYF
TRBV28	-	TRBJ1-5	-	TGTGCCAGCAGTTTTATAGGGCCAGACTACAATCAGCCCCAGCATTTT	CASSFIGPDYNQPQHF
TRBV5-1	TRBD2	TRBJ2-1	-	TGCGCCAGCAGCCCCGGACTAGCGGGAGGAGATGAGCAGTTCTTC	CASSPGLAGGDEQFF
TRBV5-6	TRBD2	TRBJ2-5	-	TGTGCCAGCAGCTTCCTAGCGGGGAACCAAGAGACCCAGTACTTC	CASSFLAGNQETQYF
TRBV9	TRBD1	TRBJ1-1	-	TGTGCCAGCAGCCCAGGGGGACAGGAGAACACTGAAGCTTTCTTT	CASSPGGQENTEAFF
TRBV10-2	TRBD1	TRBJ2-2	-	TGCGCCAGCAGCACAGGGGGCCCCACCGGGGAGCTGTTTTTT	CASSTGGPTGELFF
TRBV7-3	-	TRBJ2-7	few	TGTGCCAGCAGCTCGACTGGGGACTCCTACGAGCAGTACTTC	CASSSTGDSYEQYF
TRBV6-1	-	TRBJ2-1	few	TGTGCCAGCAGAGGCGGGCCAGTGGGGTTCTTC	CASRGGPVGFF
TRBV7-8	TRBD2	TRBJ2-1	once	TGTGCCAGCAGCTTAGGGGCTAGCGGGATGAATGAGCAGTTCTTC	CASSLGASGMNEQFF
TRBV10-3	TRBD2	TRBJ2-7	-	TGTGCCATCAGTGAATCTCCGGGACTAAGCACGGACGAGCAGTACTTC	CAISESPGLSTDEQYF
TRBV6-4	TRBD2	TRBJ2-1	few	TGTGCCAGCAGTGAAGTGTGGACTAGCGGATACAATGAGCAGTTCTTC	CASSEVWTSGYNEQFF
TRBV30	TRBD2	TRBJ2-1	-	TGTGCCTGGAGTCGGACGTGGGCGGGAGAGCAGTACAATGAGCAGTTCTTC	CAWSRTWAGEQYNEQFF
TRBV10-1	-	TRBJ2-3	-	TGCGCCAGCAGTGGGTGGCTGGACACAGATACGCAGTATTTT	CASSGWLDTDTQYF
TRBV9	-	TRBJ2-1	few	TGTGCCAGCAGCGGCGGGGACGGGGGGCGCAATGAGCAGTTCTTC	CASSGGDGGRNEQFF
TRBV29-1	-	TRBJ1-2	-	TGCAGCGTTGAAGACCCCAGGGCCTACACCTTC	CSVEDPRAYTF
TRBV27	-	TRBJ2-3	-	TGTGCCAGCAGTTTTTTCCCCAGTGGGAAGGATACGCAGTATTTT	CASSFFPSGKDTQYF
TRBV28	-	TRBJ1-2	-	TGTGCCAGCAGCTCCCCCGTGAGGGCTAACTATGGCTACACCTTC	CASSSPVRANYGYTF
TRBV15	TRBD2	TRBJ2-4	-	TGTGCCACCAGCAGAGTACTAGCGTCAGCCAAAAACATTCAGTACTTC	CATSRVLASAKNIQYF
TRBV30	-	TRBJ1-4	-	TGTGCCTGGAGGGTTCAACTTGGCGAAAAACTGTTTTTT	CAWRVQLGEKLFF
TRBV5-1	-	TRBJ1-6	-	TGCGCCAGCAGCTTACAGGATAATTCACCCCTCCACTTT	CASSLQDNSPLHF
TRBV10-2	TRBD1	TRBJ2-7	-	TGCGCCAGCAGGAAAAGCACCGGGACAGGGTCTTACGAGCAGTACTTC	CASRKSTGTGSYEQYF
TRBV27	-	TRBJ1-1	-	TGTGCCAGCAGACAGTCGGGGGTGAACACTGAAGCTTTCTTT	CASRQSGVNTEAFF
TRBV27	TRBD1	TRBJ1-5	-	TGTGCCAGCAGTCCGCGACAGGGGGTTCAGCCCCAGCATTTT	CASSPRQGVQPQHF
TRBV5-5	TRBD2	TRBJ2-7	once	TGTGCCAGCAGCTTGATTGGCGGGAGCTCCTACGAGCAGTACTTC	CASSLIGGSSYEQYF
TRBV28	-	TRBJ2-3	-	TGTGCCAGCAGTTTGCAGGGTGGGACAGATACGCAGTATTTT	CASSLQGGTDTQYF
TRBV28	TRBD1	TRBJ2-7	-	TGTGCCAGCAGTGCGACCGGGACAGGGGGTATCGAGCAGTACTTC	CASSATGTGGIEQYF
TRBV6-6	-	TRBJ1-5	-	TGTGCCAGCGGGGACAATCAGCCCCAGCATTTT	CASGDNQPQHF
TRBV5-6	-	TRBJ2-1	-	TGTGCCAGCAGTTTGAAGGTTGAGCAGTTCTTC	CASSLKVEQFF